These 4 T cell receptor beta chains were all obtained from the same sample, sequenced in a study of T-cell memory formation after mild COVID-19. TCRdb itself ran the 5' RACE reads through MiXCR, one entry per CDR3 protein. There are about 38,000 distinct CDR3 sequences in the sample; roughly 10% occur only once, and less than 30% lies in the top ten. Sequenced input: PBMCs or a T cell subset sorted from them (not recorded which). These receptors all stem from a man in his late teens or twenties who had mild COVID-19 (a few samples of this study predate the infection). Cell type and time point are not known.

This clonotype was seen at least ten times. The gene calls are TRBV29-1 and TRBJ2-4; no clear D. CDR1 is SQVTM, CDR2 ANQGSEA, per germline. V lost 6 bases, J lost 6 bases, and 12 bases lay in between. The CDR3 consists of 12 residues. The CDR3 region is CSVEPIGNIQYF. CDR3 DNA: TGCAGCGTGGAACCGATCGGAAACATTCAGTACTTC.

This clonotype was recorded many times. The rearrangement joins TRBV5-1 to TRBJ1-6; D gene ambiguous. Trimming removed 2 bases from V and 10 bases from J, with 13 bases in between. The germline V gene encodes CDR1 SGHRS and CDR2 YFSETQ. The CDR3 has 14 residues. CDR3 loop: CASSFTLSGSPLHF. DNA of the CDR3: TGCGCCAGCAGCTTTACCCTTAGTGGGTCACCCCTCCACTTT.

This clonotype appeared many times. V gene TRBV20-1 combines with J gene TRBJ1-5, with no clear D. V lost 2 bases, J lost 11 bases, and 7 bases lay in between. CDR3 length: 10 amino acids. Germline V CDR1 and CDR2: DFQATT, SNEGSKA (reference sequence). The CDR3, as DNA: TGCAGTGCTAGACAATGGGCCCAGCATTTT. Its translation: CSARQWAQHF.

The CDR3 sequence: CASSQTYPGSVYTQYF. DNA for the CDR3: TGTGCCAGCAGCCAAACCTATCCCGGATCGGTATATACGCAGTATTTT. This chain joins TRBV14 and TRBJ2-3; D gene unclear. This CDR3 comprises 16 residues. V was shortened by 2 bases and J by 7 bases, with 19 bases between the two germline ends. Germline lookup yields CDR1 SGHDN and CDR2 FVKESK.